These 13 T cell receptor beta chains came from one sample sequenced in a study of blood T cell repertoires in COVID-19. Using immunoSEQ multiplex PCR, the repertoire was profiled, and TCRdb retains in-frame clones only, with some absent. The sample contains fewer than 250,000 clones, roughly 77% of which appear only once. The sample comprised PBMCs or T cells enriched from blood (not recorded which). These receptors were obtained from a woman aged 50 to 60 with acute COVID-19.

This CDR3 reads CASGDSPGSGNTIYF. The CDR3 DNA follows: TGTGCCAGCGGCGACAGCCCGGGCTCTGGAAACACCATATATTTT. This chain connects TRBV7-9 to TRBJ1-3, with D possibly matching TRBD1 (5 bases). The CDR3 is 15 residues long. V was pared by 8 bases and J by 0 bases, with 14 bases between. Germline-derived CDR1 and CDR2 are SEHNR and FQNEAQ (reference sequence).

The chain links TRBV7-9 to TRBJ2-7; the D gene is possibly TRBD1 (5 bases). This CDR3 is 13 amino acids long. The germline CDR1 and CDR2 sequences are SEHNR and FQNEAQ (reference sequence). Trimming removed 5 bases from V and 2 bases from J, with 10 bases in between. Here the CDR3 reads CASSAATAYEQYV. CDR3 in DNA: TGTGCCAGCAGCGCAGCGACAGCCTACGAGCAGTACGTC.

The chain has TRBV6-5 and TRBJ1-6; D call uncertain. The germline V and J ends were trimmed by 5 bases and 10 bases, with 12 bases remaining between them. There are 13 residues in the CDR3. Germline V lookup: CDR1 MNHEY, CDR2 SVGAGI. CDR3 nucleotides: TGTGCCAGCAGTCCCCGGCGAGGATCACCCCTCCACTTT. Protein product: CASSPRRGSPLHF.

This clone occurred a few times. The chain employs TRBV4-2 and TRBJ2-2; tentative D call: TRBD1 (5 bases). Germline CDR1 reads LGHNA; CDR2 reads YNFKEQ. V gave up 3 bases and J gave up 7 bases, with 9 bases separating them. The CDR3 is 13 residues long. The CDR3 sequence: CASSQGQGGELFF. The CDR3 DNA sequence: TGTGCCAGCAGCCAGGGGCAAGGCGGGGAGCTGTTTTTT.

This clone occurred a few times. The chain employs TRBV7-3 and TRBJ2-3, with 8 bases lining up with TRBD2. The CDR3 is made up of 15 amino acids. Germline loops: CDR1 SGHTA, CDR2 FQGTGA. V was clipped by 1 base and J by 7 bases; unmatched bases: 7. This chain's CDR3 is CASSLISGGKNTQYF. CDR3 nucleotide sequence: TGTGCCAGCAGCTTAATCTCGGGAGGGAAGAATACGCAGTATTTT.

This rearrangement joins TRBV28 to TRBJ1-1; tentatively, D is TRBD1 (6 bases). The germline V gene encodes CDR1 MDHEN and CDR2 SYDVKM. V was trimmed by 8 bases and J by 5 bases, leaving 15 bases between them. This CDR3 is built from 13 residues. CDR3: CASLRGRGTEAFF. CDR3 bases: TGTGCCAGCCTCCGGGGGCGGGGGACTGAAGCTTTCTTT.

This rearrangement joins TRBV5-4 to TRBJ2-1, with 7 bases fitting TRBD1. Looked up from germline, CDR1 is SGHNT and CDR2 is YYREEE (reference sequence). The V segment lost 2 bases and the J segment 2 bases; nucleotides outside the gene matches: 7. The CDR3 length is 16 residues. CDR3 nucleotides: TGTGCCAGCAGCTTCCGGACAGGCGTAACCTACAATGAGCAGTTCTTC. Residues: CASSFRTGVTYNEQFF. The variable domain in full, with the rest retrieved from reference TRBV5-4 and TRBJ2-1, is ETGVTQSPTHLIKTRGQQVTLRCSSQSGHNTVSWYQQALGQGPQFIFQYYREEENGRGNFPPRFSGLQFPNYSSELNVNALELDDSALYLCASSFRTGVTYNEQFFGPGTRLTVL.

The CDR3 nucleotides read TGTGCCTGGAGTACCCAGGCCAATCAGCCCCAGCATTTT. Translating it yields CAWSTQANQPQHF. The rearrangement joins TRBV30 to TRBJ1-5; D uncertain. Per germline, CDR1 GTSNPN and CDR2 SVGIG (reference sequence). The V end lost 2 bases, the J end lost 3 bases, and 8 bases lay between the germline ends. CDR3 size: 13 residues. Combining the CDR3 with reference TRBV30 and TRBJ1-5 gives the whole variable domain SQTIHQWPATLVQPVGSPLSLECTVEGTSNPNLYWYRQAAGRGLQLLFYSVGIGQISSEVPQNLSASRPQDRQFILSSKKLLLSDSGFYLCAWSTQANQPQHFGDGTRLSIL.

V is TRBV10-3 and J is TRBJ2-3; 11 nucleotides agree with TRBD2. The V gene's germline CDR1 is ENHRY and CDR2 SYGVKD. The CDR3 loop spans 15 amino acids. Trimming at V came to 6 bases and at J to 2 bases, leaving 4 bases not matched to a gene. CDR3 sequence: CAIRPTSGITDTQYF. CDR3 nucleotide sequence: TGTGCCATCAGGCCGACTAGCGGGATCACAGATACGCAGTATTTT.

This clone came up once. The chain is built from TRBV18 and TRBJ2-4, with 7 positions matching TRBD1. CDR3 length: 17 amino acids. The trim removed 3 bases at V and 7 bases at J, leaving 15 bases unmatched. Germline-derived CDR1 and CDR2 are KGHSH and LQKENI. This chain's CDR3 is CASSPLNQQGIENIQYF. DNA of the CDR3: TGTGCCAGCTCACCTCTGAACCAACAGGGGATTGAGAACATTCAGTACTTC.

This clone was counted a few times. The V gene is TRBV1, the J gene TRBJ2-3; TRBD1 is the table's D call, not checked against the DNA. TRBV1 constitutes a pseudogene. The CDR3 contains 14 residues. CDR3 in DNA: TGCACCAGCAGCCCGACAGACCACACAGATACGCAGTATTTT. Translation: CTSSPTDHTDTQYF.

In this sample, this clone turned up a few times. The chain is built from TRBV7-2 and TRBJ2-1, with TRBD2 matching 9 bases. V was pared by 5 bases and J by 3 bases, with 11 bases of the junction left unmatched. The length of the CDR3 is 17 residues. Germline CDR1 reads SGHTA; CDR2 reads FQGNSA. The CDR3 is CASSKGAGGFGYNEQFF. CDR3 bases: TGTGCCAGCAGCAAAGGAGCGGGGGGATTCGGCTACAATGAGCAGTTCTTC. The whole variable domain, remainder taken from reference TRBV7-2 and TRBJ2-1, is GAGVSQSPSNKVTEKGKDVELRCDPISGHTALYWYRQSLGQGLEFLIYFQGNSAPDKSGLPSDRFSAERTGGSVSTLTIQRTQQEDSAVYLCASSKGAGGFGYNEQFFGPGTRLTVL.

The chain joins TRBV7-9 to TRBJ1-4; possible D gene TRBD1, 5 bases. The CDR3 runs 12 residues. From germline, CDR1 is SEHNR and CDR2 FQNEAQ (reference sequence). The ends were cut back, 5 bases at V and 5 bases at J, with 6 bases in the middle. Here the CDR3 reads CASSKGNEKLFF. CDR3 coding DNA: TGTGCCAGCAGCAAGGGGAATGAAAAACTGTTTTTT.